This TCR beta chain was captured in a study of T-cell memory formation after mild COVID-19 (dated by TCRdb to the early 2020s). For context, the study as a whole: TCR sequence clusters from the two donors were found to be largely donor specific. T-cell clones expanding and contracting after mild COVID-19 in two donors were tracked by longitudinal TCRalpha and TCRbeta repertoire sequencing. The cohort comprised two young, previously healthy adult volunteers, one female and one male.

PBMCs were isolated by Ficoll-Paque density gradient centrifugation. Sequencer: Illumina NovaSeq 6000. cDNA libraries for TCRalpha and TCRbeta were prepared by 5'RACE using constant-segment primers, with sample barcodes and unique molecular identifiers added. Trizol reagent was used to extract RNA from every sample. Amplification of the libraries took two PCR steps, and the second step added a second sample barcode plus Illumina TruSeq adapters. Sequencing of libraries was performed on an Illumina NovaSeq with 2 x 150 bp paired-end reads. From the authors' description of their analysis: Reads were demultiplexed and collapsed into UMI-guided consensus sequences with migec v1.2.7. Using mixcr v2.1.11, UMI consensuses were aligned to TRA and TRB V and J templates and then assembled into clonotypes. Clonotypes were classified as expanded or contracted when called significant by both edgeR and NoisET, with noise models trained on biological replicates. For edgeR calls, the cutoffs were a false discovery rate-adjusted p below 0.01 and a log2 fold-change threshold of 1. As an exploratory analysis of dynamics, max-normalized trajectories of the 1000 most abundant clonotypes were examined by PCA with hierarchical clustering. Separately sequenced CD4+ and CD8+ repertoires were used to assign a CD4 or CD8 phenotype to each responding clone. TCRdb redid the processing of the public reads, applying fastp at Q25 and MiXCR, and retained in-frame beta chains. Every entry covers one CDR3 protein and lists the most common genes and DNA from its rows. V and J calls and clone size were set by TCRdb, not the authors. The sample includes approximately 340,000 distinct CDR3 sequences, with over 10% observed a single time. The ten largest make up 20% to 25% of the sample.

General study outcomes and caveats: Only two mild cases were covered by the study, and larger cohorts that include severe cases with pre-infection samples were considered necessary. Some responding clones were detected in pre-infection memory, suggesting pre-existing cross-reactive memory T cells joined the SARS-CoV-2 response. Contracting CD4+ clones were located mainly in the CM and EM memory subsets, whereas CD8+ clones were found to be enriched in EMRA. The second-wave clones that peaked on day 37 were not confirmed to be SARS-CoV-2 specific. Clones contracting from day 15 to 85 had balanced CD4/CD8 phenotypes, while a second wave expanding from day 15 to 37 was biased towards CD4+.

V lost 3 bases and J lost 1 base; the stretch between them is 6 bases long. Per the germline V gene, MDHEN is the CDR1 and SYDVKM is the CDR2. The CDR3 has 13 amino acids, counting the end cysteine and phenylalanine. The kept DNA is CDR3 alone, 39 bases in frame from the first base. Concerning this clonotype itself: The clone's antigen remains unknown. One base away there is no much larger clone; base qualities are not given.

The chain was built from TRBV28 and TRBJ1-2; D gene: possibly TRBD1, on 6 matching bases. Material for sequencing was PBMCs or a T cell subset sorted from them (not recorded which). This clonotype was obtained from a man aged 18 to 30 who had mild COVID-19 (a few samples of this study predate the infection). The sample titles of this study are shuffled in the database, so cell type and time point are left out; the donor was told from shared clones. The sequence in DNA is TGTGCCAGCAGTTTCAGGGGTAACTATGGCTACACCTTC. Translated, it gives CASSFRGNYGYTF.